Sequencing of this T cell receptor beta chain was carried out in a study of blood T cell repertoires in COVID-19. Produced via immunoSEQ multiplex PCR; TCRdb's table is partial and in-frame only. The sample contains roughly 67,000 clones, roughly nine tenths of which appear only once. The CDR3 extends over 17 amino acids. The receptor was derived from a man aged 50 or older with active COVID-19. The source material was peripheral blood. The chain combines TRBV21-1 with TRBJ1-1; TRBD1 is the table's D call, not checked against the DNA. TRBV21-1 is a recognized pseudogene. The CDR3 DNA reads TGTGCCAGCAGCGAAGACCGGGACAGGGTGATGAACACTGAAGCTTTCTTT. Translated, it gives CASSEDRDRVMNTEAFF.